This is a list of T cell receptor beta chains from one sample in a study of OX40 agonist ivuxolimab in advanced cancers. Profiling relied on immunoSEQ multiplex PCR, and the TCRdb table lists in-frame clones only, not all of them. The sample includes around 68,000 clones, roughly 90% of them seen just once. The source was CD4+ or CD8+ T cells sorted from blood, collected in a trial of the OX40 agonist ivuxolimab. These receptors all come from an adult with an advanced solid tumor such as melanoma, head and neck, liver or kidney cancer. CDR3s include the opening cysteine and the closing phenylalanine or tryptophan. The D gene is left open where the match is weak.

J: TRBJ1-1; V: TRBV6-1; D: TRBD1; CDR3: CASRDREKGFTEAFF; DNA: TGTGCCAGCAGGGACAGGGAGAAGGGATTCACTGAAGCTTTCTTT
J: TRBJ1-2; V: TRBV6-4; D: -; CDR3: CASSVSLGTGYTF; DNA: TGTGCCAGCAGTGTATCGTTAGGGACTGGCTACACCTTC
J: TRBJ2-5; V: TRBV5-1; D: TRBD1; CDR3: CASSWGTGVNQETQYF; DNA: TGCGCCAGCAGCTGGGGGACAGGGGTTAACCAAGAGACCCAGTACTTC
J: TRBJ2-7; V: TRBV30; D: -; CDR3: CAWSGRWYEQYF; DNA: TGTGCCTGGAGTGGGAGGTGGTACGAGCAGTACTTC
J: TRBJ2-2; V: TRBV7-2; D: TRBD2; CDR3: CASLGRGGRAGELFF; DNA: TGTGCCAGCCTCGGGAGGGGGGGCCGTGCCGGGGAGCTGTTTTTT
J: TRBJ2-5; V: TRBV28; D: -; CDR3: CASSPLHRNLDETQYF; DNA: TGTGCCAGCAGCCCGCTCCACAGGAACCTAGACGAGACCCAGTACTTC
J: TRBJ1-2; V: TRBV6-6; D: TRBD1; CDR3: CASSRTGAPYGYTF; DNA: TGTGCCAGCAGTAGGACAGGGGCACCCTATGGCTACACCTTC
J: TRBJ2-1; V: TRBV6-6; D: TRBD1; CDR3: CASSYLRQGGDEQFF; DNA: TGTGCCAGCAGTTACCTGAGACAGGGGGGGGATGAGCAGTTCTTC
J: TRBJ2-7; V: TRBV28; D: -; CDR3: CASSRSYEQYF; DNA: TGTGCCAGCAGCCGCAGCTACGAGCAGTACTTC
J: TRBJ2-3; V: TRBV11-2; D: -; CDR3: CASSLGADTQYF; DNA: TGTGCCAGCAGCTTAGGGGCAGATACGCAGTATTTT
J: TRBJ1-2; V: TRBV19; D: -; CDR3: CASTTLGQGNYGYTF; DNA: TGTGCCAGTACTACTCTCGGTCAGGGTAACTATGGCTACACCTTC
J: TRBJ1-1; V: TRBV6-5; D: -; CDR3: CASSLLRGNTEAFF; DNA: TGTGCCAGCAGCCTACTTCGGGGGAACACTGAAGCTTTCTTT
J: TRBJ1-1; V: TRBV2; D: -; CDR3: CASSESGQNTEAFF; DNA: TGTGCCAGCAGTGAGTCGGGACAGAACACTGAAGCTTTCTTT
J: TRBJ2-7; V: TRBV5-4; D: TRBD2; CDR3: CASSVPSGGNSYEQYF; DNA: TGTGCCAGCAGCGTACCTAGCGGGGGTAACTCCTACGAGCAGTACTTC
J: TRBJ1-1; V: TRBV28; D: -; CDR3: CASSLGGGSGLKAFF; DNA: TGTGCCAGCAGTTTAGGGGGCGGTAGCGGTCTCAAGGCTTTCTTT
J: TRBJ2-1; V: TRBV6-1; D: -; CDR3: CASSVGVQGSYNEQFF; DNA: TGTGCCAGCAGTGTTGGAGTGCAGGGCTCCTACAATGAGCAGTTCTTC
J: TRBJ1-1; V: TRBV7-6; D: -; CDR3: CASSLMESSAEAFF; DNA: TGTGCCAGCAGCTTAATGGAGAGTAGTGCTGAAGCTTTCTTT
J: TRBJ2-1; V: TRBV4-1; D: TRBD2; CDR3: CASSQDLAGLTGGQFF; DNA: TGCGCCAGCAGCCAAGATCTGGCGGGACTAACGGGTGGGCAGTTCTTC
J: TRBJ1-1; V: TRBV18; D: TRBD1; CDR3: CASSPPGQGAAAFF; DNA: TGTGCCAGCTCACCCCCAGGACAGGGGGCGGCCGCTTTCTTT
J: TRBJ1-2; V: TRBV16; D: -; CDR3: CASSQRGQGNIGYTF; DNA: TGTGCCAGCAGCCAACGAGGGCAGGGAAATATTGGCTACACCTTC
J: TRBJ1-1; V: TRBV10-3; D: TRBD1; CDR3: CAISLTGRDTEAFF; DNA: TGTGCCATCAGCCTGACAGGGCGTGACACTGAAGCTTTCTTT
J: TRBJ2-1; V: TRBV6-6; D: TRBD1; CDR3: CASSFAKGAHNEQFF; DNA: TGTGCCAGCAGTTTTGCTAAGGGGGCCCACAATGAGCAGTTCTTC